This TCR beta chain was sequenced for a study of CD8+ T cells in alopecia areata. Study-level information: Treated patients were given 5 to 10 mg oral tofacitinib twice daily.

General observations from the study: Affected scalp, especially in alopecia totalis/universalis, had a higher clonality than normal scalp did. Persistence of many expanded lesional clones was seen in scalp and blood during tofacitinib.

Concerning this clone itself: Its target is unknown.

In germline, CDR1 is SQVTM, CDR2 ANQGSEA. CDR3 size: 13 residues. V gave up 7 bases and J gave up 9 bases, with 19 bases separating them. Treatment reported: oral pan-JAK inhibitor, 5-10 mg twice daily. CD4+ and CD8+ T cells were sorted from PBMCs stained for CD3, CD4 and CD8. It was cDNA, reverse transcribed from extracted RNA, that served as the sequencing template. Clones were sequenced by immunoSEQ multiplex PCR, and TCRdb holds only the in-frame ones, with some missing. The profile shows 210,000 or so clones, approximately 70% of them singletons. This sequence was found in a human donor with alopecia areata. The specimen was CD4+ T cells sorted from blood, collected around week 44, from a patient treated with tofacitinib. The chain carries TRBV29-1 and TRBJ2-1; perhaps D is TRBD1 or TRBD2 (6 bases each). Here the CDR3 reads CSGRLGGFGEQFF. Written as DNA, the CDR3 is TGCAGCGGCCGGCTCGGGGGCTTCGGTGAGCAGTTCTTC.